This T cell receptor beta chain was retrieved from a study of low-dose radiotherapy and immunotherapy resistance in tumors. Germline CDR1 is SEHNR and CDR2 is FQNEAQ (reference sequence). This CDR3 has 14 amino acids. The trim removed 7 bases at V and 2 bases at J, leaving 3 bases unmatched. This clonotype was found many times. Alpha and beta chains were covered, as first-strand cDNA relied on TRAV- and TRBV-specific primers. TCRs were put through around 20 PCR cycles of amplification with Phusion. A constant-region primer and the V-primer adapter served as the primer pair. TCRdb re-analysed the reads in MiXCR, keeping a single row per CDR3 protein. The sample includes around 80,000 distinct CDR3 sequences, about a sixth of them seen just once. Time point defined: after trial treatment. The treatment: LDRT plus nivolumab, ipilimumab, low-dose cyclophosphamide and aspirin (RACIN trial).

The genes are TRBV7-9 and TRBJ2-3, with 10 bases identical to TRBD1. The receptor's source is a male donor with prostate cancer. The sequenced sample was PBMCs, obtained after low-dose radiotherapy plus immunotherapy. The CDR3 DNA reads as TGTGCCAGCACCGACAGGGGGCCCACAGATACGCAGTATTTT. Its protein product is CASTDRGPTDTQYF.